The 22 T cell receptor beta chains reported below all come from one sample, sequenced in a study of T cell changes during pregnancy in multiple sclerosis. Libraries were prepared by immunoSEQ multiplex PCR; TCRdb keeps only in-frame clonotypes and omits some of them. This table holds over 75,000 clones, around 92% found once. The sequencing here drew on peripheral blood, taken in the first trimester of pregnancy. These receptors all come from a female donor with multiple sclerosis, enrolled in a pregnancy study.

This clone occurred once. The genes are TRBV18 and TRBJ1-1; TRBD1 matches 9 bases. The CDR3 extends over 15 amino acids. V dropped 3 bases and J dropped 4; count of bases not matched to a gene: 6. The germline gives CDR1 KGHSH, CDR2 LQKENI. Here the CDR3 reads CASSPGQGWSTEAFF. CDR3 DNA sequence: TGTGCCAGCTCACCGGGACAGGGCTGGAGCACTGAAGCTTTCTTT. Supplemented by reference TRBV18 and TRBJ1-1, the full variable domain reads NAGVMQNPRHLVRRRGQEARLRCSPMKGHSHVYWYRQLPEEGLKFMVYLQKENIIDESGMPKERFSAEFPKEGPSILRIQQVVRGDSAAYFCASSPGQGWSTEAFFGQGTRLTVV.

V usage is TRBV4-1 and J usage is TRBJ1-4; TRBD1 agrees at 9 bases. Trimming removed 4 bases from V and 7 bases from J; junction bases left unmatched: 7. This CDR3 is built from 15 residues. Germline lookup yields CDR1 MGHRA and CDR2 YSYEKL. The CDR3 nucleotides read TGCGCCAGCAGCCTGGACAGGGGTTGGGGTGAAAAACTGTTTTTT. Translated: CASSLDRGWGEKLFF.

The chain joins TRBV7-3 to TRBJ1-2; D perhaps matches TRBD1 (5 bases). CDR3 size: 10 residues. Germline V gives CDR1 SGHTA, CDR2 FQGTGA. V shed 8 bases and J shed 7 bases, with 8 bases lying between them. Here the CDR3 reads CASRGSGYTF. CDR3 sequence (DNA): TGTGCCAGCCGGGGGAGTGGCTACACCTTC.

V usage is TRBV30 and J usage is TRBJ1-2, with 7 bases identical to TRBD1. Trimming at V came to 2 bases and at J to 3 bases, leaving 3 bases not matched to a gene. CDR1 is GTSNPN, CDR2 SVGIG, per germline (reference sequence). This CDR3 is 13 amino acids long. The CDR3 DNA is TGTGCCTGGAGTATCGGACAGGACTATGGCTACACCTTC. Amino acids: CAWSIGQDYGYTF.

The chain combines TRBV5-1 with TRBJ2-7, with 7 bases identical to TRBD1. Germline V lookup: CDR1 SGHRS, CDR2 YFSETQ. The CDR3 has 15 residues. Unmatched junction bases numbered 7, after V lost 0 bases and J lost 4 bases. CDR3 nucleotides: TGCGCCAGCAGCTTGGGGGGGACAGCCAGTTACGAGCAGTACTTC. Protein: CASSLGGTASYEQYF. Complete variable domain (other parts from reference TRBV5-1 and TRBJ2-7): KAGVTQTPRYLIKTRGQQVTLSCSPISGHRSVSWYQQTPGQGLQFLFEYFSETQRNKGNFPGRFSGRQFSNSRSEMNVSTLELGDSALYLCASSLGGTASYEQYFGPGTRLTVT.

The V gene is TRBV6-1, the J gene TRBJ1-4, with 9 bases lining up with TRBD1. Germline CDR1 MNHNS, CDR2 SASEGT. CDR3 length: 14 residues. Trimming took 6 bases from V and 6 from J; bases not matched to a gene: 5. The CDR3 DNA follows: TGTGCCAGCAGAACCGGGACAGGGCATGAAAAACTGTTTTTT. Protein: CASRTGTGHEKLFF.

V gene TRBV7-9 combines with J gene TRBJ1-4; D is perhaps TRBD1 (5 bases). This CDR3 comprises 14 residues. Per germline, CDR1 SEHNR and CDR2 FQNEAQ (reference sequence). Trimming shortened V by 10 bases and J by 8 bases, and 20 bases separated the two germline ends. The CDR3 DNA reads TGTGCCATCCCAGTCATTCAGGGAGGAGAAAAACTGTTTTTT. This codes for CAIPVIQGGEKLFF.

This sequence joins TRBV4-2 and TRBJ2-7; 7 nucleotides match TRBD2. With 6 bases clipped from V and 0 bases from J, the junction kept 8 bases outside the gene matches. Germline CDR1 and CDR2: LGHNA and YNFKEQ. This CDR3 is 15 amino acids long. In DNA form, the CDR3 reads TGTGCCAGCAGTCGGGGGGACTCTCACTCCTACGAGCAGTACTTC. Its protein is CASSRGDSHSYEQYF.

The chain links TRBV19 to TRBJ1-1, with TRBD1 matching over 9 bases. The CDR3 runs to 15 residues. V trimming: 5 bases; J trimming: 0 bases; junction bases outside the gene matches: 4. Germline V gene lookup returns CDR1 LNHDA and CDR2 SQIVND (reference sequence). In DNA form, the CDR3 reads TGTGCCAGTAGTGTGACAGGGGGATTGAACACTGAAGCTTTCTTT. Its protein product is CASSVTGGLNTEAFF. Full variable domain (outside the CDR3, taken from reference TRBV19 and TRBJ1-1): DGGITQSPKYLFRKEGQNVTLSCEQNLNHDAMYWYRQDPGQGLRLIYYSQIVNDFQKGDIAEGYSVSREKKESFPLTVTSAQKNPTAFYLCASSVTGGLNTEAFFGQGTRLTVV.

The chain employs TRBV19 and TRBJ2-7, with 10 bases identical to TRBD2. V gave up 5 bases and J gave up 3 bases; unmatched junction bases: 1. CDR1 LNHDA and CDR2 SQIVND come from the germline V gene (reference sequence). This CDR3 region has 13 residues. For the CDR3, the DNA is TGTGCCAGTAGTCCTAGCGGGGGCTACGAGCAGTACTTC. Protein sequence: CASSPSGGYEQYF.

This chain uses TRBV4-3 with TRBJ2-3, with 8 bases that match TRBD1. The CDR3 sequence is 15 residues long. Trimming cost V 1 base and J 3 bases; bases outside gene matches: 3. The germline V gene has CDR1 LGHNA and CDR2 YSLEER. The CDR3 DNA sequence: TGCGCCAGCAGCCAAGGACAGGGGCCAACAGATACGCAGTATTTT. This encodes CASSQGQGPTDTQYF.

The gene calls are TRBV29-1 and TRBJ2-3, with TRBD1 matching over 8 bases. Germline CDR1 and CDR2: SQVTM and ANQGSEA. The V segment lost 6 bases and the J segment 0 bases; nucleotides outside the gene matches: 2. The CDR3 sequence is 13 residues long. The CDR3 spells CSVRGRSTDTQYF. CDR3 nucleotides: TGCAGCGTCAGGGGGCGAAGCACAGATACGCAGTATTTT.

V and J are TRBV5-1 and TRBJ2-7, with D tentatively TRBD1 (5 bases). V lost 1 base, J lost 1 base, and 9 bases lay in between. The germline V gene has CDR1 SGHRS and CDR2 YFSETQ. The CDR3 contains 14 residues. CDR3 residues: CASSLLTVSYEQYF. Here the CDR3 DNA reads TGCGCCAGCAGCTTGCTGACAGTGTCCTACGAGCAGTACTTC.

This clone was detected only a few times. This chain links TRBV10-2 with TRBJ1-1; 9 bases are shared with TRBD1. The V gene's germline CDR1 is WSHSY and CDR2 SAAADI. The CDR3 is made up of 13 amino acids. The V segment lost 10 bases and the J segment 6 bases; nucleotides outside the gene matches: 9. The CDR3 sequence is CATTGGIPPEAFF. In DNA, the CDR3 is TGCGCCACCACAGGGGGCATCCCTCCTGAAGCTTTCTTT.

The J gene is TRBJ1-2, the V gene TRBV28; TRBD1 matches 9 bases. The ends lost 5 bases at V and 1 base at J; junction bases unmatched: 11. Germline-derived CDR1 and CDR2 are MDHEN and SYDVKM. The CDR3 has 17 amino acids. The CDR3 sequence: CASSRPGTGWVNYGYTF. The CDR3 nucleotides are TGTGCCAGCAGTCGTCCCGGGACAGGGTGGGTTAACTATGGCTACACCTTC.

The J gene is TRBJ2-5, the V gene TRBV6-1; TRBD1 agrees at 7 bases. Trimming cost V 6 bases and J 1 base; bases outside gene matches: 5. Germline CDR1 is MNHNS and CDR2 is SASEGT. The CDR3 is made up of 14 amino acids. The CDR3: CASSGQEAQETQYF. The CDR3 DNA sequence: TGTGCCAGCAGCGGACAGGAAGCCCAAGAGACCCAGTACTTC.

The chain links TRBV5-1 to TRBJ2-7, with 13 bases matching TRBD2. The germline gives CDR1 SGHRS, CDR2 YFSETQ. This CDR3 contains 13 residues. With V trimmed by 3 bases and J by 6 bases, 0 bases remained unmatched. The CDR3 here is CASSWTSGSEQYF. The CDR3 bases are TGCGCCAGCAGCTGGACTAGCGGGAGCGAGCAGTACTTC.

The CDR3 DNA reads TGTGCCAGCAGCACGGGCGGACGGGACATCTCCTACGAGCAGTACTTC. Its protein product is CASSTGGRDISYEQYF. The chain carries TRBV7-9 and TRBJ2-7; D perhaps matches TRBD1 (6 bases). Per the germline V gene, CDR1 is SEHNR and CDR2 is FQNEAQ (reference sequence). Trimming shortened V by 5 bases and J by 0 bases, and 17 bases separated the two germline ends. The CDR3 is 16 amino acids.

This sequence joins TRBV15 and TRBJ2-7; tentative D call: TRBD2 (6 bases). The CDR3 spans 15 residues. Germline-derived CDR1 and CDR2 are LNHNV and YYDKDF (reference sequence). V was pared by 1 base and J by 5 bases, with 15 bases between. CDR3 residues: CATSRAGGLGNEQYF. For the CDR3, the DNA is TGTGCCACCAGCAGAGCCGGGGGACTTGGAAACGAGCAGTACTTC.

This rearrangement joins TRBV19 to TRBJ2-5; the D gene is possibly TRBD1 (6 bases). CDR1 LNHDA and CDR2 SQIVND come from the germline V gene (reference sequence). CDR3 size: 17 residues. The germline V and J ends were trimmed by 5 bases and 0 bases, with 19 bases remaining between them. The CDR3 DNA reads as TGTGCCAGTAGTCCTCCACCCCCCAGGACAGACCAAGAGACCCAGTACTTC. This codes for CASSPPPPRTDQETQYF.

The gene calls are TRBV29-1 and TRBJ1-2; TRBD1 matches at 7 bases. Germline lookup yields CDR1 SQVTM and CDR2 ANQGSEA. V lost 5 bases to trimming and J lost 4 bases; unmatched junction nucleotides: 7. The CDR3 is 13 residues long. CDR3 coding DNA: TGCAGCGTTCGTGACAGGGAAGCCTATGGCTACACCTTC. Amino acid sequence: CSVRDREAYGYTF.

The chain links TRBV6-1 to TRBJ2-4; D is possibly TRBD1 (6 bases). Germline CDR1 reads MNHNS; CDR2 reads SASEGT. V was trimmed by 2 bases and J by 7 bases, leaving 12 bases between them. This CDR3 has 14 residues. CDR3 coding DNA: TGTGCCAGCAGTGAATTCAGGGGTTGGAACATTCAGTACTTC. This translates into CASSEFRGWNIQYF.